This TCR beta chain was retrieved from a study of siplizumab effects on memory and regulatory T cells. This CDR3 is built from 15 residues. With V trimmed by 0 bases and J by 7 bases, 4 bases remained unmatched. Germline loops: CDR1 SGHRS, CDR2 YFSETQ. Roughly 10^5 TCR templates underwent assay in each sample. Profiling relied on immunoSEQ multiplex PCR, and the TCRdb table lists in-frame clones only, not all of them. The sample contains tens of thousands of clones, roughly 88% of which appear only once. This clone has a single count. The chain combines TRBV5-1 with TRBJ2-7; TRBD2 aligns across 13 bases. The TCR was taken from a human donor in good health. The material sequenced was Tregs sorted from blood. The DNA of the CDR3 is TGCGCCAGCAGCTTGGTTGGACTAGCGGGAGTAGAGCAGTACTTC. As protein: CASSLVGLAGVEQYF.